This T cell receptor beta chain is from a study of long-term antiretroviral therapy in people with HIV. General study results and limits: Collection of the blood, which took place between about 2003 and 2017, possibly occurred under older ART regimens. Among HIV repertoires, CDR3 length ranges were narrower than those of controls. Clones that had undergone expansion before ART prevailed in the repertoire throughout all time points.

The assay used was immunoSEQ (version v3.0), run at survey level. Clones were sequenced by immunoSEQ multiplex PCR, and TCRdb holds only the in-frame ones, with some missing. The data contain around 30,000 clones, roughly 87% of them singletons. Comment on this clone: Its antigen is currently unknown.

The CDR3 sequence is 12 residues long. CDR1 and CDR2 (germline): KGHSH, LQKENI. V lost 4 bases, J lost 7 bases, and 11 bases lay in between. The chain links TRBV18 to TRBJ2-7, with D uncertain. The starting material was unsorted PBMCs, obtained 1.1 years after starting antiretroviral therapy. The sequence was obtained from a man aged 18 to 30 with HIV. CDR3 nucleotides: TGTGCCAGCTCACGATACGGCCCTGAGCAGTACTTC. It yields the protein CASSRYGPEQYF.